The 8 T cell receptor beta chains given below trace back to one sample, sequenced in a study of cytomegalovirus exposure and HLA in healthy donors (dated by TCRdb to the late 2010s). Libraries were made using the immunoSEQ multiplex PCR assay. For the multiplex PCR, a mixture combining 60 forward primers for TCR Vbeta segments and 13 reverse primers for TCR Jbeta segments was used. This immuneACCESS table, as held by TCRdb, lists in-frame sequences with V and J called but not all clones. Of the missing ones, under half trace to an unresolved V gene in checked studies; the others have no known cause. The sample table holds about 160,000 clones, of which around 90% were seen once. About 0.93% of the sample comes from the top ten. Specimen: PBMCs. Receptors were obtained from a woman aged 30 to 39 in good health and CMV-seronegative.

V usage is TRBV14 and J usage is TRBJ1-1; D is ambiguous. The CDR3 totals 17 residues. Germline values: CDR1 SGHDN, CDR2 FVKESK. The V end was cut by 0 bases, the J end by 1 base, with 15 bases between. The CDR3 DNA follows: TGTGCCAGCAGCCAAGATATGGGCGGACTTTCGAACACTGAAGCTTTCTTT. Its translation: CASSQDMGGLSNTEAFF.

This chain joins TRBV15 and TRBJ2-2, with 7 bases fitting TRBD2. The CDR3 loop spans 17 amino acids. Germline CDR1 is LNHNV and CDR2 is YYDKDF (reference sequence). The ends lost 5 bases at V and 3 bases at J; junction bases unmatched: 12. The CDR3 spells CATSRGRGEGDTGELFF. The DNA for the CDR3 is TGTGCCACCAGCCGAGGGAGGGGCGAGGGAGACACCGGGGAGCTGTTTTTT.

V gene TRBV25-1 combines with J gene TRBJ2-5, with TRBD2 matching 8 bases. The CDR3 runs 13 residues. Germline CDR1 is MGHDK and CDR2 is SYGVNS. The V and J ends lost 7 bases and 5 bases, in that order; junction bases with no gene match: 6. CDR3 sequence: CASKAGVVETQYF. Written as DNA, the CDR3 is TGTGCCAGCAAAGCGGGAGTAGTCGAGACCCAGTACTTC.

The CDR3 spells CASSPLAGETNQPQHF. Here the CDR3 DNA reads TGTGCCAGCAGTCCCCTCGCGGGAGAAACAAATCAGCCCCAGCATTTT. The rearrangement links TRBV27 to TRBJ1-5; D remains unclear. V was trimmed by 5 bases and J by 4 bases, leaving 18 bases between them. CDR1 and CDR2 (germline): MNHEY, SMNVEV (reference sequence). The CDR3 consists of 16 residues.

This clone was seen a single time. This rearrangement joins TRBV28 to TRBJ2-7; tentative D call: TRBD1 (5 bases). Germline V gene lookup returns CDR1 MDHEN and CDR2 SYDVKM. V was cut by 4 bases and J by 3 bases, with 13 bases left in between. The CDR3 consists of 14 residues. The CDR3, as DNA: TGTGCCAGCAGTTCGGCAGGGATAGGCTACGAGCAGTACTTC. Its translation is CASSSAGIGYEQYF.

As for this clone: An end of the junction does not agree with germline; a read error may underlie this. DNA for the CDR3: TGTGCCAGCAGCGCCCCGGGACAGGGGGCCACCAGGGTCTTC. It translates to CASSAPGQGATRVF. The rearrangement joins TRBV9 to TRBJ2-1, with 12 bases aligning to TRBD1. In germline, CDR1 is SGDLS, CDR2 YYNGEE. This CDR3 has 14 residues.

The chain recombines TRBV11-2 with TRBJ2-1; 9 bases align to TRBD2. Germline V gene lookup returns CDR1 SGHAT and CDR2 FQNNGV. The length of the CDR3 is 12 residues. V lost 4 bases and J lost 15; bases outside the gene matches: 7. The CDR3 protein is CASSSSTSGRFF. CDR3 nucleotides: TGTGCCAGCAGCTCCTCGACTAGCGGTCGGTTCTTC. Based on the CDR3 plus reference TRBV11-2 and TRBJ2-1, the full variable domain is EAGVAQSPRYKIIEKRQSVAFWCNPISGHATLYWYQQILGQGPKLLIQFQNNGVVDDSQLPKDRFSAERLKGVDSTLKIQPAKLEDSAVYLCASSSSTSGRFFGPGTRLTVL.

For the CDR3, the DNA is TGTGCCAGTACATGGACAGGGGCCAAAAACATTCAGTACTTC. Protein sequence: CASTWTGAKNIQYF. V and J are TRBV19 and TRBJ2-4; 8 bases align to TRBD1. Germline CDR1 LNHDA, CDR2 SQIVND (reference sequence). This CDR3 is built from 14 residues. The J segment lost 1 base and the V segment lost 7 bases, leaving 3 bases of the junction unmatched. The entire variable domain, with the rest obtained from reference TRBV19 and TRBJ2-4, is as follows: DGGITQSPKYLFRKEGQNVTLSCEQNLNHDAMYWYRQDPGQGLRLIYYSQIVNDFQKGDIAEGYSVSREKKESFPLTVTSAQKNPTAFYLCASTWTGAKNIQYFGAGTRLSVL.